The 15 T cell receptor beta chains in this list originate from one sample, sequenced in a study of PD-1 blockade in classical Hodgkin lymphoma (TCRdb year 2020). In the paper's terms, the time point label means: cycle 4 day 1 (C4D1), after 6 weeks of nivolumab. Every trial patient had relapsed following autologous stem cell transplantation, and prior brentuximab vedotin exposure was what differed among cohorts A, B and C. The library was built by means of the immunoSEQ multiplex PCR assay. TCRdb limited this immuneACCESS table to in-frame rearrangements with V and J called. A share of clones is missing; checked studies link under half to unresolved V genes, and the rest is unexplained. The sample records around 23,000 clones, around 87% of which are singletons. Around 25% of the sample comes from the top ten. Specimen: peripheral blood mononuclear cells (PBMCs), collected before the fourth cycle of nivolumab. The origin of the receptors is a human donor with classical Hodgkin lymphoma.

The rearrangement joins TRBV5-1 to TRBJ2-3; 8 nucleotides line up with TRBD2. The V segment lost 4 bases and the J segment 5 bases; nucleotides outside the gene matches: 3. Looked up from germline, CDR1 is SGHRS and CDR2 is YFSETQ. The CDR3 is made up of 13 amino acids. Here the CDR3 reads CASSQSGGDTQYF. In nucleotides, the CDR3 is TGCGCCAGCAGCCAAAGCGGGGGAGATACGCAGTATTTT.

The rearrangement links TRBV18 to TRBJ2-5, with TRBD2 as a possible D gene (6 bases). This CDR3 comprises 16 residues. The germline gives CDR1 KGHSH, CDR2 LQKENI. The V end lost 2 bases, the J end lost 2 bases, and 15 bases lay between the germline ends. The CDR3 spells CASSPATGDPQETQYF. The CDR3 nucleotides are TGTGCCAGCTCACCAGCGACGGGGGATCCACAAGAGACCCAGTACTTC.

This rearrangement joins TRBV7-6 to TRBJ1-5; tentatively, D is TRBD1 (6 bases). Trimming shortened V by 5 bases and J by 3 bases, and 8 bases separated the two germline ends. Germline-derived CDR1 and CDR2 are SGHVS and FNYEAQ. There are 13 residues in the CDR3. CDR3 in DNA: TGTGCCAGCAGCCGACAGGACAATCAGCCCCAGCATTTT. This translates into CASSRQDNQPQHF. The variable domain in full, completed from reference TRBV7-6 and TRBJ1-5, reads GAGVSQSPRYKVTKRGQDVALRCDPISGHVSLYWYRQALGQGPEFLTYFNYEAQQDKSGLPNDRFSAERPEGSISTLTIQRTEQRDSAMYRCASSRQDNQPQHFGDGTRLSIL.

This chain links TRBV5-1 with TRBJ2-5; D is uncertain. Trimming left V 7 bases short and J 4 bases short, with 8 bases between. CDR1 SGHRS and CDR2 YFSETQ come from the germline V gene. The CDR3 sequence is 11 residues long. The CDR3 nucleotides read TGCGCCAGCGCTTCTGGAGAGACCCAGTACTTC. It encodes CASASGETQYF.

The chain uses TRBV16 and TRBJ2-1, with TRBD1 matching 9 bases. The germline V gene encodes CDR1 KGHSY and CDR2 FQNENV. The CDR3 covers 16 residues. Trimming cost V 0 bases and J 10 bases; bases outside gene matches: 10. The CDR3 region is CASSQSVWTGVVEQFF. The CDR3 DNA is TGTGCCAGCAGCCAATCTGTCTGGACAGGGGTGGTGGAGCAGTTCTTC.

The CDR3 nucleotides read TGTGCCAGCAGCCGGACAGGGAACACTGAAGCTTTCTTT. Amino acids: CASSRTGNTEAFF. The V and J genes are TRBV7-9 and TRBJ1-1, with TRBD1 matching over 7 bases. The ends lost 5 bases at V and 1 base at J; junction bases unmatched: 1. Germline V gene data show CDR1 as SEHNR and CDR2 as FQNEAQ (reference sequence). This CDR3 has 13 residues.

The chain is built from TRBV7-3 and TRBJ2-2, with 10 bases fitting TRBD2. Per the germline V gene, CDR1 is SGHTA and CDR2 is FQGTGA. The V segment lost 1 base and the J segment 8 bases; nucleotides outside the gene matches: 13. The CDR3 runs to 18 residues. CDR3 nucleotide sequence: TGTGCCAGCAGCTTAATCCCCCGCCTAGCGGGGGAACCGGGGGAGCTGTTTTTT. This translates into CASSLIPRLAGEPGELFF.

The chain is built from TRBV2 and TRBJ2-1, with D perhaps matching TRBD1 or TRBD2 (5 bases each). The CDR3 is made up of 15 amino acids. Trimming pared 7 bases from V and 0 bases from J, leaving 13 bases between. Germline CDR1 and CDR2: SNHLY and FYNNEI. The CDR3 DNA reads TGTGCCAGCACGCGTGGGGGAAGCTCCTACAATGAGCAGTTCTTC. This sequence encodes CASTRGGSSYNEQFF.

The chain has TRBV7-8 and TRBJ2-5, with D unclear. The V end was cut by 1 base, the J end by 1 base, with 4 bases between. The CDR3 loop spans 13 amino acids. Germline lookup yields CDR1 SGHVS and CDR2 FQNEAQ. The CDR3 nucleotides are TGTGCCAGCAGCTTAGTGGTCCAAGAGACCCAGTACTTC. It specifies CASSLVVQETQYF.

The rearrangement joins TRBV4-1 to TRBJ2-3, with D possibly matching TRBD1 (5 bases). CDR3 length: 15 amino acids. Germline assignment: CDR1 MGHRA and CDR2 YSYEKL. Trimming stripped 0 bases from V and 4 bases from J, with 11 bases between. CDR3 protein: CASSQELVGADTQYF. In DNA form, the CDR3 reads TGCGCCAGCAGCCAAGAGCTAGTAGGGGCAGATACGCAGTATTTT.

The chain combines TRBV12-5 with TRBJ1-5; weak D call: TRBD1 (5 bases). Germline V gene data show CDR1 as LGHNT and CDR2 as FRNRAP. V was cut by 3 bases and J by 8 bases, with 17 bases left in between. The CDR3 is 15 amino acids. The CDR3 region is CASGFGAEGREPQHF. CDR3 bases: TGTGCTAGTGGTTTCGGGGCGGAAGGACGGGAGCCCCAGCATTTT.

The chain uses TRBV10-3 and TRBJ2-1; 10 bases are shared with TRBD2. The CDR3 has 16 residues. In germline, CDR1 is ENHRY, CDR2 SYGVKD. Trimming took 0 bases from V and 16 from J; bases not matched to a gene: 15. In nucleotides, the CDR3 is TGTGCCATCAGTGAGTCCAGGCTAGAGCGGGGGGGCAGTGGTTTCTTC. This sequence encodes CAISESRLERGGSGFF.

This clone was found a few times. The chain couples TRBV30 to TRBJ2-1; D unresolved. V lost 2 bases, J lost 0 bases, and 8 bases lay in between. The V gene's germline CDR1 is GTSNPN and CDR2 SVGIG (reference sequence). The CDR3 runs 14 residues. Here the CDR3 DNA reads TGTGCCTGGAGTACGGATCACTCCTACAATGAGCAGTTCTTC. Translation gives CAWSTDHSYNEQFF. Using reference TRBV30 and TRBJ2-1 for the parts outside the CDR3, the full variable domain is SQTIHQWPATLVQPVGSPLSLECTVEGTSNPNLYWYRQAAGRGLQLLFYSVGIGQISSEVPQNLSASRPQDRQFILSSKKLLLSDSGFYLCAWSTDHSYNEQFFGPGTRLTVL.

The chain uses TRBV10-2 and TRBJ1-5; no clear D gene. There are 13 residues in the CDR3. The V gene lost 2 bases and the J gene lost 5 bases, with 7 bases spanning the gap. Germline CDR1 reads WSHSY; CDR2 reads SAAADI. CDR3 loop: CASSEALHQPQHF. The CDR3 DNA sequence: TGCGCCAGCAGTGAGGCCCTCCATCAGCCCCAGCATTTT.

The chain links TRBV11-2 to TRBJ1-2; 8 bases line up with TRBD1. V was clipped by 1 base and J by 3 bases; unmatched bases: 10. The germline gives CDR1 SGHAT, CDR2 FQNNGV. The CDR3 runs 17 residues. The CDR3 sequence is CASSLGPGQDQYYGYTF. CDR3 DNA: TGTGCCAGCAGCTTAGGGCCGGGACAGGACCAATACTATGGCTACACCTTC.